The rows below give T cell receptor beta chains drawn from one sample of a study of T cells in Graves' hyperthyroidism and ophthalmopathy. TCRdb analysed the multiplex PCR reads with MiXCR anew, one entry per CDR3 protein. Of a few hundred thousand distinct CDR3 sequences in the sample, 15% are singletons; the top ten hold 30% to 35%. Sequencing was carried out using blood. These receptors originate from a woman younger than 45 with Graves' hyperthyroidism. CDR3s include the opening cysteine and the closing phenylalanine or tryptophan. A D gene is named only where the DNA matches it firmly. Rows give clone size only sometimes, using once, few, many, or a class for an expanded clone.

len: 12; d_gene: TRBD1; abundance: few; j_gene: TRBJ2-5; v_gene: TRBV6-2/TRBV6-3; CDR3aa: CAGSQGAETQYF; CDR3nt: TGTGCCGGCAGCCAGGGGGCCGAGACCCAGTACTTC
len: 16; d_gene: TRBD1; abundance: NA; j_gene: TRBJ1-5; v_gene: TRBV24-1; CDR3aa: CATSDPQEGQNQPQHF; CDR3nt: TGTGCCACCAGTGACCCTCAGGAGGGACAGAATCAGCCCCAGCATTTT
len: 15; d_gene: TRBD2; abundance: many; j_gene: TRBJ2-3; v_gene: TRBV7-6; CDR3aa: CASGSREGRADTQYF; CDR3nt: TGTGCCAGCGGCTCACGGGAGGGTCGCGCAGATACGCAGTATTTT
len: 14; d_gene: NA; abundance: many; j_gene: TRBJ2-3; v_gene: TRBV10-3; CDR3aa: CAISELGDTDTQYF; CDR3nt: TGTGCCATCAGTGAGCTGGGGGACACAGATACGCAGTATTTT
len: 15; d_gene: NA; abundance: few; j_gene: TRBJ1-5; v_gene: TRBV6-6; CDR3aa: CASSYSQGGNQPQHF; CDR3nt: TGTGCCAGCAGTTACTCACAGGGAGGCAATCAGCCCCAGCATTTT
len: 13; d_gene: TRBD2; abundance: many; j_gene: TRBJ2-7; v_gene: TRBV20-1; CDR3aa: CSASGTSSYEQYF; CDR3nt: TGCAGTGCTTCCGGGACTAGCAGCTACGAGCAGTACTTC
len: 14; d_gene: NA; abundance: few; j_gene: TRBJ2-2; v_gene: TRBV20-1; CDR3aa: CSALGNTNTGELFF; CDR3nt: TGCAGTGCTCTGGGAAACACGAACACCGGGGAGCTGTTTTTT
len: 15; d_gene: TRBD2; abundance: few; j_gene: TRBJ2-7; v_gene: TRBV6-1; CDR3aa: CASSVAGGRSYEQYF; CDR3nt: TGTGCCAGCAGTGTAGCGGGAGGCCGATCCTACGAGCAGTACTTC
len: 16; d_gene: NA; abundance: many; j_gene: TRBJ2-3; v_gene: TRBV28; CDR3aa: CASSQAAAEGTDTQYF; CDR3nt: TGTGCCAGCAGTCAAGCAGCGGCAGAGGGCACAGATACGCAGTATTTT
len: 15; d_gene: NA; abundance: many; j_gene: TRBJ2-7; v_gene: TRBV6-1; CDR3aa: CASQDARQSSYEQYF; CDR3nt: TGTGCCAGCCAGGACGCCAGGCAGAGCTCCTACGAGCAGTACTTC
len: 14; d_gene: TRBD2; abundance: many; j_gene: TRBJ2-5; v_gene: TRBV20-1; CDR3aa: CSASGAGEGETQYF; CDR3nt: TGCAGTGCTAGTGGGGCGGGAGAAGGAGAGACCCAGTACTTC
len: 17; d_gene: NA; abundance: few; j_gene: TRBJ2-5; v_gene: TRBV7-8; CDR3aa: CASSYTATRFGRETQYF; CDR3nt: TGTGCCAGCAGCTACACCGCGACTAGGTTCGGTCGGGAGACCCAGTACTTC
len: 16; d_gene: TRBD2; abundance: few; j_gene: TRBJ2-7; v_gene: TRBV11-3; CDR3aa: CASSLDLLAGPFEQYF; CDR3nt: TGTGCCAGCAGCTTAGATCTCTTAGCGGGACCTTTCGAGCAGTACTTC
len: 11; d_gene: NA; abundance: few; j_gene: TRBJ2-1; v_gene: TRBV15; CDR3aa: CATARDNEQFF; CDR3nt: TGTGCCACCGCCAGGGACAATGAGCAGTTCTTC
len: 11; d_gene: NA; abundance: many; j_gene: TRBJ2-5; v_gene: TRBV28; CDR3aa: CASRGQETQYF; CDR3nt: TGTGCCAGCCGGGGCCAAGAGACCCAGTACTTC
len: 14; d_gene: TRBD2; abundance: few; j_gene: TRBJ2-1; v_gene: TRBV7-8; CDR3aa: CASSLKREYNEQFF; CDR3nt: TGTGCCAGCAGCTTAAAGCGGGAGTACAATGAGCAGTTCTTC
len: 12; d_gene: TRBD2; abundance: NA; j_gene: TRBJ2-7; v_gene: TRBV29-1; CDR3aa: CSVDGLAGEQYF; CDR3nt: TGCAGCGTTGATGGACTAGCGGGGGAGCAGTACTTC
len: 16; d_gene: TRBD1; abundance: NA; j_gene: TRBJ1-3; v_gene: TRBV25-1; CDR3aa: CASSESGQTRGNTIYF; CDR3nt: TGTGCCAGCAGTGAGTCGGGACAGACAAGAGGAAACACCATATATTTT
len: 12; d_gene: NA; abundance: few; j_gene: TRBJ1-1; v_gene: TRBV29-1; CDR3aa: CSVSHPGTEAFF; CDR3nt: TGCAGCGTTTCCCACCCGGGCACTGAAGCTTTCTTT
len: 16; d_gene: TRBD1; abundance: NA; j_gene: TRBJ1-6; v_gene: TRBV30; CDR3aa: CAWSVGQLIHNSPLHF; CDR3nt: TGTGCCTGGAGTGTGGGACAGCTTATACATAATTCACCCCTCCACTTT
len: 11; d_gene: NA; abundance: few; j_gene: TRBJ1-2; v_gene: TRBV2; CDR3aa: CASRETRVYTF; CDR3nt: TGTGCCAGCAGAGAAACAAGAGTCTACACCTTC
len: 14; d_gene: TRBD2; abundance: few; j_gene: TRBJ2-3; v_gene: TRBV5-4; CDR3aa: CASSGEGLTDTQYF; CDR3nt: TGTGCCAGCAGCGGGGAGGGCCTGACAGATACGCAGTATTTT
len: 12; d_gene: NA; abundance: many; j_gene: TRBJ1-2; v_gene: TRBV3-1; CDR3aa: CASSQGLRGYTF; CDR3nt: TGTGCCAGCAGCCAAGGGTTACGGGGCTACACCTTC
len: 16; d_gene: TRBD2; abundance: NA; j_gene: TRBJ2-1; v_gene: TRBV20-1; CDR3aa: CSARDQVAGGYNEQFF; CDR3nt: TGCAGTGCTAGAGATCAGGTAGCGGGAGGGTACAATGAGCAGTTCTTC
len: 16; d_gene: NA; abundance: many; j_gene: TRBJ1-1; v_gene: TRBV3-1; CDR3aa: CASSQVVSGGGTEAFF; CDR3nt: TGTGCCAGCAGCCAAGTAGTTTCTGGGGGCGGCACTGAAGCTTTCTTT
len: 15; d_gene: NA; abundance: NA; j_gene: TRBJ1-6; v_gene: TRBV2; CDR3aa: CASSEAVADYSPLHF; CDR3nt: TGTGCCAGCAGTGAAGCGGTGGCGGACTATTCACCCCTCCACTTT
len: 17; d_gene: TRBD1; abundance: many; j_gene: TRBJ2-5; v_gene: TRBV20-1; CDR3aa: CSARVSGGTGDQETQYF; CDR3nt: TGCAGTGCTAGAGTCTCGGGCGGGACAGGGGACCAAGAGACCCAGTACTTC
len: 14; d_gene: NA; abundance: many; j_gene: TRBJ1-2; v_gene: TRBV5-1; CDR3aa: CASSLVDKGYGYTF; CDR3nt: TGCGCCAGCAGCTTGGTGGATAAGGGCTATGGCTACACCTTC
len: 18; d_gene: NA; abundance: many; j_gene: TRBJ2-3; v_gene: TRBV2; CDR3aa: CASSEAVRQESWADTQYF; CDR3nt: TGTGCCAGCAGTGAAGCGGTCCGACAGGAAAGTTGGGCAGATACGCAGTATTTT
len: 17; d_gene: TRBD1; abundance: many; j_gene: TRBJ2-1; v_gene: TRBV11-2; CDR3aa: CASSLFVRQGVYNEQFF; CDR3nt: TGTGCCAGCAGCTTATTCGTCCGACAGGGAGTATACAATGAGCAGTTCTTC
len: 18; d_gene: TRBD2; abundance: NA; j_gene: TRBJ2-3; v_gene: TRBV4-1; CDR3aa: CASSQEWGAGGMTDTQYF; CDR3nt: TGCGCCAGCAGCCAAGAATGGGGAGCGGGAGGGATGACAGATACGCAGTATTTT
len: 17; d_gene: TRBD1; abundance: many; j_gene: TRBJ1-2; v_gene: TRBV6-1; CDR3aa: CASSNPYGQVPNYGYTF; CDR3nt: TGTGCCAGCAGCAATCCCTACGGACAGGTTCCTAACTATGGCTACACCTTC
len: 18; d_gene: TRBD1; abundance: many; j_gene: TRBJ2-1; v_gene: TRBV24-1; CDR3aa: CATSDLKDRGGFVYEQFF; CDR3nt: TGTGCCACCAGTGATTTGAAGGACAGGGGAGGGTTTGTCTATGAGCAGTTCTTC
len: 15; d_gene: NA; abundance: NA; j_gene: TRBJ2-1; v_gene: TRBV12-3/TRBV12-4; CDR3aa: CASSFRKKDYNEQFF; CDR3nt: TGTGCCAGCAGTTTTCGGAAGAAGGACTACAATGAGCAGTTCTTC
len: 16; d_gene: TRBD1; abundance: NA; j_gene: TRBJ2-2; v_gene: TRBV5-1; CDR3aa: CASSPRGQSNTGELFF; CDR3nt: TGCGCCAGCAGCCCACGGGGACAGTCGAACACCGGGGAGCTGTTTTTT
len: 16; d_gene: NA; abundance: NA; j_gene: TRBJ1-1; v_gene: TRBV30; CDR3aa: CAWSGGIAPPNTEAFF; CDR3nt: TGTGCCTGGAGCGGCGGGATTGCGCCCCCGAACACTGAAGCTTTCTTT
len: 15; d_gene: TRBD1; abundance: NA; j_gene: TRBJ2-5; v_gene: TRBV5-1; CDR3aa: CASSFGTVREETQYF; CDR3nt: TGCGCCAGCAGCTTCGGGACAGTGCGCGAAGAGACCCAGTACTTC
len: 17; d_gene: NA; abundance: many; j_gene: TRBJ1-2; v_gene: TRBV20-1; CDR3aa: CSARDIGRRTGLYGYTF; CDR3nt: TGCAGTGCTAGAGATATAGGGCGACGGACGGGTCTTTATGGCTACACCTTC
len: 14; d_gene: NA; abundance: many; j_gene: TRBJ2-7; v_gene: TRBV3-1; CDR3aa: CASSQVSRVAEQYF; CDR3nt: TGTGCCAGCAGCCAAGTATCCAGGGTCGCCGAGCAGTACTTC
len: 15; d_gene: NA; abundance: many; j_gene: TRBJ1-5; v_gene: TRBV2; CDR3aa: CASSMNLGGNQPQHF; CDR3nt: TGTGCCAGCAGTATGAACCTGGGGGGCAATCAGCCCCAGCATTTT
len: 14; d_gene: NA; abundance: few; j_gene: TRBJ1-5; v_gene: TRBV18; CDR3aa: CASSRTDSNQPQHF; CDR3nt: TGTGCCAGCTCACGGACGGATAGCAATCAGCCCCAGCATTTT
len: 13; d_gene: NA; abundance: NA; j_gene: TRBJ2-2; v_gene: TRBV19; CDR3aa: CASSSGVTGELFF; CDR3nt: TGTGCCAGTAGTTCAGGGGTTACCGGGGAGCTGTTTTTT